Listed below are T cell receptor beta chains from one sample, sequenced in a study of blood T cell repertoires in COVID-19. Measured with immunoSEQ multiplex PCR; TCRdb has only the in-frame clones, and not every one. The sample has roughly 330,000 clones; 80% to 90% are singletons. Sequences were obtained from peripheral blood. The receptors stem from a man between 18 and 35 years old who had recovered from COVID-19. Each CDR3 is given with its conserved first and last residue. A D gene is named only where the DNA matches it firmly. A row's size may be missing; if present it is once, few, many or a size class.

size: NA; J: TRBJ1-2; D: NA; V: TRBV27; CDR3: CASRSTGGPNYGYTF; DNA: TGTGCCAGCAGATCAACCGGCGGCCCTAACTATGGCTACACCTTC
size: NA; J: TRBJ2-1; D: NA; V: TRBV5-1; CDR3: CASSIAYEQFF; DNA: TGCGCCAGCAGCATAGCGTATGAGCAGTTCTTC
size: NA; J: TRBJ2-1; D: TRBD1; V: TRBV7-8; CDR3: CASSLRFWDRENNEQFF; DNA: TGTGCCAGCAGCTTAAGGTTTTGGGACAGGGAAAACAATGAGCAGTTCTTC
size: NA; J: TRBJ2-7; D: NA; V: TRBV21-1; CDR3: CASSKVRTGDHYEQYF; DNA: TGTGCCAGCAGCAAAGTGAGGACAGGCGACCACTACGAGCAGTACTTC
size: once; J: TRBJ1-2; D: TRBD1; V: TRBV25-1; CDR3: CASKGRQGASSYGYTF; DNA: TGTGCCAGCAAAGGAAGACAGGGGGCTTCGAGCTATGGCTACACCTTC
size: NA; J: TRBJ2-1; D: NA; V: TRBV29-1; CDR3: CSVSSARGNEQFF; DNA: TGCAGCGTTTCCAGCGCCCGAGGCAATGAGCAGTTCTTC
size: NA; J: TRBJ2-1; D: TRBD1; V: TRBV19; CDR3: CASSIPGQGRGGEQFF; DNA: TGTGCCAGTAGTATCCCGGGACAGGGCCGAGGGGGTGAGCAGTTCTTC
size: few; J: TRBJ2-2; D: NA; V: TRBV27; CDR3: CASSDMAGVTGELFF; DNA: TGTGCCAGCAGTGACATGGCTGGTGTCACCGGGGAGCTGTTTTTT
size: NA; J: TRBJ1-2; D: TRBD1; V: TRBV7-9; CDR3: CASSVGGQGAHGYTF; DNA: TGTGCCAGCAGCGTCGGCGGACAGGGGGCGCATGGCTACACCTTC
size: NA; J: TRBJ1-4; D: NA; V: TRBV5-1; CDR3: CASSADGTMDEKLFF; DNA: TGCGCCAGCAGCGCCGACGGGACAATGGATGAAAAACTGTTTTTT
size: NA; J: TRBJ2-7; D: NA; V: TRBV30; CDR3: CAWRPRASYEQYF; DNA: TGTGCCTGGAGGCCCAGGGCCTCCTACGAGCAGTACTTC
size: NA; J: TRBJ2-6; D: NA; V: TRBV19; CDR3: CASSIDRGQGSGANVLTF; DNA: TGTGCCAGTAGTATAGATCGGGGTCAGGGGTCTGGGGCCAACGTCCTGACTTTC
size: NA; J: TRBJ2-7; D: NA; V: TRBV6-5; CDR3: CASSPTGVSEQYF; DNA: TGTGCCAGCAGTCCCACCGGGGTCTCCGAGCAGTACTTC
size: once; J: TRBJ2-7; D: TRBD2; V: TRBV11-2; CDR3: CASNPWTSGGYEQYF; DNA: TGTGCCAGCAACCCTTGGACTAGCGGGGGCTACGAGCAGTACTTC
size: NA; J: TRBJ2-5; D: TRBD2; V: TRBV5-1; CDR3: CASSAGLAGGPGETQYF; DNA: TGCGCCAGCAGCGCCGGACTAGCGGGGGGGCCGGGGGAGACCCAGTACTTC
size: NA; J: TRBJ2-1; D: NA; V: TRBV5-1; CDR3: CASSLVAYNEQFF; DNA: TGCGCCAGCAGCTTGGTCGCCTACAATGAGCAGTTCTTC
size: NA; J: TRBJ1-3; D: NA; V: TRBV10-3; CDR3: CAISESGAGNTIYF; DNA: TGTGCCATCAGTGAGTCAGGGGCCGGAAACACCATATATTTT
size: NA; J: TRBJ1-2; D: TRBD1; V: TRBV7-9; CDR3: CASSLRQGNGYTF; DNA: TGTGCCAGCAGCTTAAGACAGGGAAATGGCTACACCTTC
size: NA; J: TRBJ2-1; D: NA; V: TRBV2; CDR3: CASSEANSEQFF; DNA: TGTGCCAGCAGTGAAGCGAACAGTGAGCAGTTCTTC
size: NA; J: TRBJ2-2; D: NA; V: TRBV9; CDR3: CASSVAITGPPRIEPGELFF; DNA: TGTGCCAGCAGCGTAGCCATAACAGGCCCGCCCCGAATTGAGCCCGGGGAGCTGTTTTTT
size: NA; J: TRBJ2-5; D: NA; V: TRBV7-3; CDR3: CASSLGQQETQYF; DNA: TGTGCCAGCAGCTTAGGGCAGCAAGAGACCCAGTACTTC
size: NA; J: TRBJ1-5; D: TRBD1; V: TRBV6-5; CDR3: CASSYSQGSYQPQHF; DNA: TGTGCCAGCAGTTACTCACAGGGGAGCTATCAGCCCCAGCATTTT
size: NA; J: TRBJ2-3; D: NA; V: TRBV19; CDR3: CASGDTTFTDTQYF; DNA: TGTGCCAGCGGGGACACGACCTTCACAGATACGCAGTATTTT
size: NA; J: TRBJ2-7; D: TRBD2; V: TRBV6-2/TRBV6-3; CDR3: CASSYQPGVAGGPHEQYF; DNA: TGTGCCAGCAGTTACCAGCCAGGAGTAGCGGGAGGGCCCCACGAGCAGTACTTC
size: once; J: TRBJ1-5; D: NA; V: TRBV4-1; CDR3: CASSQAGYSNQPQHF; DNA: TGCGCCAGCAGCCAAGCGGGGTATAGCAATCAGCCCCAGCATTTT
size: NA; J: TRBJ2-1; D: NA; V: TRBV7-6; CDR3: CAGASSGKDEQFF; DNA: TGTGCCGGCGCCAGTTCGGGGAAAGATGAGCAGTTCTTC
size: NA; J: TRBJ2-7; D: TRBD1; V: TRBV7-9; CDR3: CASTFTGDYEQYF; DNA: TGTGCCAGCACCTTCACAGGGGACTACGAGCAGTACTTC
size: NA; J: TRBJ1-5; D: NA; V: TRBV6-2/TRBV6-3; CDR3: CASSWDYQPQHF; DNA: TGTGCCAGCAGTTGGGACTATCAGCCCCAGCATTTT
size: NA; J: TRBJ2-7; D: NA; V: TRBV5-1; CDR3: CASSLAQGYYEQYF; DNA: TGCGCCAGCAGCTTGGCACAGGGCTACTACGAGCAGTACTTC
size: NA; J: TRBJ2-7; D: NA; V: TRBV10-2; CDR3: CASSESSPGQYF; DNA: TGCGCCAGCAGTGAGTCGAGTCCTGGGCAGTACTTC
size: NA; J: TRBJ2-7; D: NA; V: TRBV2; CDR3: CASGAWTELGEQYF; DNA: TGTGCCAGCGGTGCGTGGACAGAGCTGGGCGAGCAGTACTTC
size: once; J: TRBJ2-7; D: NA; V: TRBV4-3; CDR3: CASSLFRGNSYEQYF; DNA: TGCGCCAGCAGCCTTTTCCGGGGGAACTCCTACGAGCAGTACTTC
size: once; J: TRBJ2-1; D: TRBD1; V: TRBV6-2/TRBV6-3; CDR3: CASSYTPGQGNNEQFF; DNA: TGTGCCAGCAGTTATACACCGGGACAGGGGAACAATGAGCAGTTCTTC
size: NA; J: TRBJ2-2; D: TRBD1; V: TRBV30; CDR3: CAWTGQGGGELFF; DNA: TGTGCCTGGACTGGACAGGGAGGCGGGGAGCTGTTTTTT
size: NA; J: TRBJ2-1; D: TRBD2; V: TRBV5-1; CDR3: CASSLGQTGAGGRGNEQFF; DNA: TGCGCCAGCAGCTTGGGGCAAACCGGAGCGGGAGGGCGCGGCAATGAGCAGTTCTTC
size: NA; J: TRBJ2-7; D: TRBD1; V: TRBV7-2; CDR3: CASTPTGQSYEQYF; DNA: TGTGCCAGCACCCCGACAGGGCAATCCTACGAGCAGTACTTC
size: NA; J: TRBJ2-5; D: TRBD2; V: TRBV19; CDR3: CASSIGLAGGETQYF; DNA: TGTGCCAGTAGTATTGGACTAGCGGGGGGAGAGACCCAGTACTTC
size: NA; J: TRBJ2-6; D: NA; V: TRBV19; CDR3: CASIPSTSGANVLTF; DNA: TGTGCCAGTATCCCCAGTACCTCTGGGGCCAACGTCCTGACTTTC
size: NA; J: TRBJ1-1; D: TRBD1; V: TRBV6-6; CDR3: CASSLGQGVSEAFF; DNA: TGTGCCAGCAGTCTGGGACAGGGGGTATCTGAAGCTTTCTTT
size: NA; J: TRBJ2-7; D: NA; V: TRBV27; CDR3: CASRPDRVGLYEQYF; DNA: TGTGCCAGCAGGCCGGATCGCGTGGGGCTGTACGAGCAGTACTTC
size: NA; J: TRBJ2-1; D: NA; V: TRBV7-9; CDR3: CASIVRDTLYNEQFF; DNA: TGTGCCAGCATTGTTCGGGACACCCTCTACAATGAGCAGTTCTTC
size: NA; J: TRBJ2-1; D: NA; V: TRBV27; CDR3: CASSLSGDNEQFF; DNA: TGTGCCAGCAGTTTATCAGGGGACAATGAGCAGTTCTTC
size: once; J: TRBJ2-3; D: TRBD2; V: TRBV7-8; CDR3: CASSTLLAGGGTQYF; DNA: TGTGCCAGCAGCACCCTACTAGCGGGGGGAGGTACGCAGTATTTT
size: NA; J: TRBJ1-2; D: TRBD1; V: TRBV5-4; CDR3: CASSLPGQGDPGYTF; DNA: TGTGCCAGCAGCTTACCGGGACAGGGGGACCCTGGCTACACCTTC
size: NA; J: TRBJ1-2; D: TRBD1; V: TRBV12-3/TRBV12-4; CDR3: CASGDRGFGYTF; DNA: TGTGCCAGCGGCGACAGGGGTTTTGGCTACACCTTC
size: NA; J: TRBJ2-5; D: NA; V: TRBV6-5; CDR3: CASTRGETQYF; DNA: TGTGCCAGCACCCGGGGAGAGACCCAGTACTTC
size: NA; J: TRBJ1-1; D: TRBD1; V: TRBV13; CDR3: CASSPRDREAFF; DNA: TGTGCCAGCAGCCCACGGGACAGAGAAGCTTTCTTT
size: NA; J: TRBJ2-7; D: TRBD2; V: TRBV5-8; CDR3: CASSLNRVGAGLAGYEQYF; DNA: TGTGCCAGCAGCTTGAACAGGGTCGGCGCGGGACTAGCGGGCTACGAGCAGTACTTC
size: few; J: TRBJ2-1; D: TRBD1; V: TRBV18; CDR3: CASSPPGQGSNEQFF; DNA: TGTGCCAGCTCACCGCCGGGACAGGGGTCGAATGAGCAGTTCTTC
size: NA; J: TRBJ2-1; D: TRBD1; V: TRBV4-2; CDR3: CASSQDPGQGDNEQFF; DNA: TGTGCCAGCAGCCAAGATCCGGGACAGGGGGACAATGAGCAGTTCTTC
size: NA; J: TRBJ2-5; D: NA; V: TRBV7-8; CDR3: CASSLIAQETQYF; DNA: TGTGCCAGCAGCTTAATAGCCCAAGAGACCCAGTACTTC
size: NA; J: TRBJ1-2; D: NA; V: TRBV15; CDR3: CATSRAEVAAGNYGYTF; DNA: TGTGCCACCAGCAGAGCCGAGGTAGCAGCAGGGAACTATGGCTACACCTTC
size: NA; J: TRBJ2-2; D: NA; V: TRBV5-1; CDR3: CASSPDTGELFF; DNA: TGCGCCAGCAGCCCTGACACCGGGGAGCTGTTTTTT
size: NA; J: TRBJ2-1; D: NA; V: TRBV3-1/TRBV3-2; CDR3: CASSQADNEQFF; DNA: TGTGCCAGCAGCCAAGCGGACAATGAGCAGTTCTTC
size: NA; J: TRBJ1-5; D: NA; V: TRBV6-5; CDR3: CASLKPGHLNQPQHF; DNA: TGTGCCAGCCTTAAACCGGGACACCTCAATCAGCCCCAGCATTTT
size: NA; J: TRBJ2-1; D: TRBD1; V: TRBV5-1; CDR3: CASRLGQGNEQFF; DNA: TGCGCCAGCAGGTTGGGACAGGGAAATGAGCAGTTCTTC
size: NA; J: TRBJ2-3; D: NA; V: TRBV21-1; CDR3: CASSKVASGGTDTQYF; DNA: TGTGCCAGCAGCAAAGTTGCTAGCGGGGGAACAGATACGCAGTATTTT
size: NA; J: TRBJ2-1; D: TRBD1; V: TRBV9; CDR3: CASSYVPGQGFDEQFF; DNA: TGTGCCAGCAGCTATGTCCCGGGACAGGGTTTCGATGAGCAGTTCTTC